This T cell receptor (beta chain) was recorded in a study of blood T cell repertoires in COVID-19 (dated by TCRdb to 2018 to 2021). At the level of the whole study: Samples from collaborators originated in the United States, Italy and Spain and spanned both the acute and convalescent phases of COVID-19. Sample metadata almost always included a de-identified subject ID, COVID-19 status, age in years and sex. A freely available public database, intended as a resource for researchers studying the immune response to SARS-CoV-2, is where the repertoires were released. The samples were drawn from two sources: the first 160 participants of the ongoing ImmuneRACE study, and 1,200 or so subjects contributed by 6 global collaborators. The material from the prospective study consisted of cDNA or gDNA derived from T cells, B-cell-depleted T cells, or PBMCs. Where available, HLA class I and class II types were obtained from metadata supplied by the sample provider rather than from assay-based typing. Subjects who had been exposed to COVID-19, were actively infected with it, or had recovered from it provided the deeply sampled blood TCRbeta repertoires that made up the dataset.

Here is what the overall study found, with its caveats: The quantity of clinical and demographic metadata differed by source and by participant and was supplied without curation.

To note about this clone: Its antigen has not been determined. Per-base quality was not reported, and no clone a single base away is much larger than it.

Participants in the prospective study were aged roughly 18 to 89 years, lived in about two dozen United States geographic areas, and enrolled through a virtual design. Cohort assignment in the prospective study relied on participant-reported clinical history from a screening survey and a study questionnaire. For ImmuneRACE Cohort 3, a participant was defined as recovered based on two consecutive negative NP/OP PCR tests, clearance by a healthcare professional, or resolution of symptoms. Each participant in the prospective study had whole blood, serum and a nasopharyngeal or oropharyngeal swab collected by mobile phlebotomists. Prospective study participants could optionally give additional blood draws and questionnaires over an approximately two-month period. Before DNA extraction, blood samples from the prospective study were shipped at room temperature or frozen. From the cysteine up to the phenylalanine, the CDR3 has a length of 16 residues. Just CDR3 DNA is preserved here, 48 bases in frame from base 1. At the junction V is shortened by 2 bases and J by 0 bases, with 14 bases in between. CDR1 and CDR2, looked up from the germline V gene (reference sequence), are SEHNR and FQNEAQ.

TCRbeta CDR3 regions were amplified from genomic DNA using the immunoSEQ Assay, a bias-controlled multiplex PCR. The source study handled its data this way. Nucleated cell counts per sample were estimated from amplification of reference gene primers within the assay. Sequence reads were collapsed and filtered to measure the absolute abundance of every unique TCRbeta CDR3 rearrangement. For each sample, productive Simpson clonality was calculated by taking the square root of Simpson's diversity index across productive rearrangements. TCRdb mirrors the immuneACCESS table, restricted to in-frame sequences. Some clones are absent from its copies; in checked studies, under half trace to an unresolved V gene, and the reason for the others is unknown. The V and J calls and clone size come from that table; D and trimming were worked out from the DNA. The sample data list some 300,000 clones, and around 89% of these were observed just once. The ten largest clones add up to around 9.5% of the sample.

This sequence was found in a woman aged 40 to 50 who had recovered from COVID-19. The sequenced sample was PBMCs or T cells enriched from blood (not recorded which). The chain was built from TRBV7-9 and TRBJ2-7; tentative D gene TRBD2, with 6 bases matching. The CDR3 region: CASSLRRGEFSYEQYF. The DNA sequence follows: TGTGCCAGCAGCTTACGGCGCGGGGAATTCTCCTACGAGCAGTACTTC.